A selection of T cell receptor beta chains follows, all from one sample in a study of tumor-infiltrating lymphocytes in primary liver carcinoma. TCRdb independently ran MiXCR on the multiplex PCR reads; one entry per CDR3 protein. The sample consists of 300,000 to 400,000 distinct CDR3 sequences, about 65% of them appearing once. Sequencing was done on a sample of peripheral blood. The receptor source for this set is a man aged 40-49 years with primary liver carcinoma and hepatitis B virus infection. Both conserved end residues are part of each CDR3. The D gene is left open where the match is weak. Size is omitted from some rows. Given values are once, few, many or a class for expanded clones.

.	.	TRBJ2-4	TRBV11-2	TGTGCCAGCAGCTCTTCTAGCGTCATAGCCAAAAACATTCAGTACTTC	CASSSSSVIAKNIQYF
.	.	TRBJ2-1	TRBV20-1	TGCAGTGCTAGAAATGACAAGACGCAATACAATGAGCAGTTCTTC	CSARNDKTQYNEQFF
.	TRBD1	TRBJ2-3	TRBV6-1	TGTACCAGCAGTCAAGGACAGGTGGCCGTAAGAGGTACGCAGTATTTT	CTSSQGQVAVRGTQYF
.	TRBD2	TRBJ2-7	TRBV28	TGTGCCAGCAGTATTTTAGCGGGAGGAGCCTACGAGCAGTACTTC	CASSILAGGAYEQYF
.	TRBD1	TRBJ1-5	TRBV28	TGTGCCAGCAGTGACGCCGACAGGGTAAAGCCCCAGCATTTT	CASSDADRVKPQHF
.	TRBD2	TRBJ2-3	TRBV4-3	TGCGCCGGCAGCCTTGGGACTAGCGGTACTAGCACAGATACGCAGTATTTT	CAGSLGTSGTSTDTQYF
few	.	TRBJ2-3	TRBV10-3	TGTGCCATCAGTGAGCCCGCGGATACGCAGTATTTT	CAISEPADTQYF
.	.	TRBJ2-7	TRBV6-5	TGTGCGAGCAGTTACACAGAGTCCTACGAGCAGTACTTC	CASSYTESYEQYF
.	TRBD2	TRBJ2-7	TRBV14	TGTGCCAGCAGCCTACGAGCGGGAGGGCCTTTAGAGCAGTACTTC	CASSLRAGGPLEQYF
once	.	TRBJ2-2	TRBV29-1	TGCAGCGTTGAAGGGCCAGCGATCACCGGGGAGCTGTTTTTT	CSVEGPAITGELFF
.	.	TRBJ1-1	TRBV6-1	TGTGCCAGCAGTCCCAATCAACAGGGAGCTGAAGCTTTCTTT	CASSPNQQGAEAFF
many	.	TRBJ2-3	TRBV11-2	TGTGCCAGCAGCTTATTATTAGGGCTCCTAGATACGCAGTATTTT	CASSLLLGLLDTQYF
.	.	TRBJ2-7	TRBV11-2	TGTGCCAGCAGTACTATCTCCTACGGGCAGTACTTC	CASSTISYGQYF
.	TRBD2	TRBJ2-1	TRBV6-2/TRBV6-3	TGTACTAGCAGTTTCATGCGGGAGCTCTATGAGCAGTTCTTC	CTSSFMRELYEQFF
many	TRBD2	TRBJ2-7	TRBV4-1	TGCGCCAGCAGCCAAGGTGGGGGAGGGTCCTACGAGCAGTACTTC	CASSQGGGGSYEQYF
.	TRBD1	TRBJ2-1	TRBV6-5	TGTGCCAGCAGGGGCCTCAGGGACAGCCCCTACAATGAGCAGTTCTTC	CASRGLRDSPYNEQFF
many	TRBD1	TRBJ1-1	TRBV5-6	TGTGCCAGCGGGGGACAGGGGTTGAACACTGAAGCTTTCTTT	CASGGQGLNTEAFF
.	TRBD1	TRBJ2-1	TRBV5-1	TGCGCCAGCAGGACAGGGCCAACTTACGATGAGCAGTTCTTC	CASRTGPTYDEQFF
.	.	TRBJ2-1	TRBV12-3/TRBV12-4	TGCGCCAGCAGTTTAATGAGAAACTATGAGCAGTTCTTC	CASSLMRNYEQFF
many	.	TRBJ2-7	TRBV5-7	TGTGCCAGCTGCCTGGAGGGTCGAGAAGACGAGCAGTACTTC	CASCLEGREDEQYF
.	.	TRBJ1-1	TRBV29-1	TGCAGCGTTGGAAACATGGGGGCCCCTAACACTGAAGCTCTCTTT	CSVGNMGAPNTEALF
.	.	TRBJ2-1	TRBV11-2	TGTGCCAGCAGCCACCTTAGCGGTAGGGCCCGGTACGAGCAGTTCTTC	CASSHLSGRARYEQFF
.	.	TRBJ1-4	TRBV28	TGTGCCAGCTTGGGACGGATTAATGAAAAACTGTTTTTT	CASLGRINEKLFF
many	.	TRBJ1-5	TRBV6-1	TGTGCCAGCAGTGAAGGTTGGGGCAGCCTTGTTAGCAATCAGCCCCAGCATTTT	CASSEGWGSLVSNQPQHF
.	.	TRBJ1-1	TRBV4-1	TGCGCCACCAGCCTTCGGTCGGAGAACACTGAGGCTTTCTTT	CATSLRSENTEAFF
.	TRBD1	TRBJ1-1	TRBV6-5	TGTGCCAGCAGTTACTCGTTGGGACAGGGGGCTGATGAAGCTTTCTTT	CASSYSLGQGADEAFF
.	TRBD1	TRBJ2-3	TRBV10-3	TGTGCCAGCCTATCGACAGGGGAAAACACAGATACGCAGTATTTT	CASLSTGENTDTQYF
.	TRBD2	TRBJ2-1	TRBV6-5	TGTGCCAGCAGTTGGACTAGAGGATCCAATGAGCGGTTCTTC	CASSWTRGSNERFF
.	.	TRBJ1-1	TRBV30	TGTGCCTGGACGACAGGAATGAACACTGAAGCTATCTTT	CAWTTGMNTEAIF
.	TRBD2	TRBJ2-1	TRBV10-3	TGTGGCATCAGTAGCGGGAGGGGTGACGATGAGCAGTTCTTC	CGISSGRGDDEQFF
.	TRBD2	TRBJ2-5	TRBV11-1	TGTGTCAGCAGCCATATTGGACTAGCGGGAGGGGAGACCCAGTACTTC	CVSSHIGLAGGETQYF
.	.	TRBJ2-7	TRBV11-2	TGTGCCAGCAGCTTAGCCTCACCAAAAGGTCACGAGCAGTACTTC	CASSLASPKGHEQYF
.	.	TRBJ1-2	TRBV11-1	TGTGTCAGCAGATGGGGAGGGGAGAGTGGCTACACCTTC	CVSRWGGESGYTF
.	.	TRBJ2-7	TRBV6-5	TGTGCCAGCAGTTACGCGCGATCATCCTACGATCAGTACTTC	CASSYARSSYDQYF
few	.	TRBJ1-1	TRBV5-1	TGCGCCAGCAGCTTGGCCACAGAAAAGGAAGCTTTCTTT	CASSLATEKEAFF
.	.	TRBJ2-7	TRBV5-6	TGTGCCAGCAGCTTCGGGGGACAGAGCTCCTACAAGCAGTACTTC	CASSFGGQSSYKQYF
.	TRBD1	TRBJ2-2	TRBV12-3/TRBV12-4	TGTGCCAACACCGACAGGGGTAAAACCGGGGAGCTGTTTTTT	CANTDRGKTGELFF
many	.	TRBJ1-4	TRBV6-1	TGTGCCAGCACATACATTGCCGCGCTGAATGAAAAACTGTTTTTT	CASTYIAALNEKLFF
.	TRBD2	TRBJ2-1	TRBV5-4	TGTGCCGGCAGCCCCAATCAACTAGCGGGAGGTGGGAATGAGCAGTTCTTC	CAGSPNQLAGGGNEQFF
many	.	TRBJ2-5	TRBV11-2	TGTGCCAGCAGCGTGGTTCGGGCCCCAGGGACCCAGTACTTC	CASSVVRAPGTQYF
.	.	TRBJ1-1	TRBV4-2	TGCGCCAGCAGCGCTGGACATGGGGACACTGAAGCTTTCTTT	CASSAGHGDTEAFF
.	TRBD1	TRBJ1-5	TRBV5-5	TGTGCCAGCACCAGCGACAGGGGGTTTCAGCCCCAGCATTTT	CASTSDRGFQPQHF
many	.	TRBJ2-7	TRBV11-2	TGTGCCAGCAGCTTAGTTTCCGGAACCTACGAGCAGTACTTC	CASSLVSGTYEQYF
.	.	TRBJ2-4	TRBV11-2	TGTGCCTGCAGCGTTACAGGGGCCAAAAACATTCAGTACTTC	CACSVTGAKNIQYF
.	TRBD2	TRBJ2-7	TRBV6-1	TGTGGCAGCAGTCCGACTAGCGAGAGCTCCTACGAGCAGTACTTC	CGSSPTSESSYEQYF
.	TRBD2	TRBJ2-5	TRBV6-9	TGTGCCAGCGGGACTAGCGGAGCGCCGGCACAAGAGACCCAGTACTTC	CASGTSGAPAQETQYF
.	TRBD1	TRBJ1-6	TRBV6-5	TGTGCCAGCAATTCGGACAGGGGACGAAATTCACACCTCCACTTT	CASNSDRGRNSHLHF
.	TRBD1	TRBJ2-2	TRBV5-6	TGTGCCAGCAGCTTCCCCGGACAGGGGACCACCGGGGAGGTGTTTTTT	CASSFPGQGTTGEVFF
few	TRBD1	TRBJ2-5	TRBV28	TGTGCCAGCAGTAAGACAGGGGGCTGGCGAGAGGCCCAGTACTTC	CASSKTGGWREAQYF
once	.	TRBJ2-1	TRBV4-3	TGCGCCAGCAGCCAATTTTTTTCCGCTTTAAGATACAATGAGCAGTTCTTC	CASSQFFSALRYNEQFF